This record looks at one T cell receptor (beta chain) sequence and its context. Antigen unknown. This record belongs to a study of T cell responses to AZD1222 COVID-19 vaccine. Across the whole study: Pooling of second doses given at about 4 or about 12 weeks was done.

The protocol was immunoSEQ multiplex PCR, while the TCRdb copy is restricted to in-frame clones and leaves out a portion. The repertoire consists of about 94,000 clones, with roughly 89% occurring once and the leading ten covering around 8%. Study results and caveats: The reported proportion of spike-specific TCRs targeting unmutated variant regions was nearly half.

Losses at the gene ends were 6 bases for V and 8 bases for J; bases not matched to a gene: 4. The length of the CDR3 is 13 residues. This rearrangement joins TRBV12-3 or TRBV12-4 to TRBJ2-7; 13 bases match TRBD2. The sequence came from an adult in good health. Sequencing was performed on peripheral blood, taken on day 0 of AZD1222 vaccination. In DNA, the CDR3 is TGTGCCAGCAGGGGGACTAGCGGGGCCAAGCAGTACTTC. This sequence encodes CASRGTSGAKQYF.